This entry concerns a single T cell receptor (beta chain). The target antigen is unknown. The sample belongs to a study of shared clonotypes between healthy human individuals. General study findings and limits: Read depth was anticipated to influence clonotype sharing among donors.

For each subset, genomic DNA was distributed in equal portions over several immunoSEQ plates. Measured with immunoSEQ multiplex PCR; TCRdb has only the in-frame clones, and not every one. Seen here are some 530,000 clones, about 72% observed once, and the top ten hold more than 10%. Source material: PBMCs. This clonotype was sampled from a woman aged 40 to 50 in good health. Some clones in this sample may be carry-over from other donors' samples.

CDR3: CASSSLAGANTGELFF. Written as DNA, the CDR3 is TGTGCCAGCAGCTCACTAGCGGGGGCGAACACCGGGGAGCTGTTTTTT. The chain links TRBV9 to TRBJ2-2; 11 bases match TRBD2. Germline V lookup: CDR1 SGDLS, CDR2 YYNGEE. V dropped 4 bases and J dropped 0; count of bases not matched to a gene: 2. The CDR3 totals 16 residues. The variable domain in full, with the rest retrieved from reference TRBV9 and TRBJ2-2, is DSGVTQTPKHLITATGQRVTLRCSPRSGDLSVYWYQQSLDQGLQFLIQYYNGEERAKGNILERFSAQQFPDLHSELNLSSLELGDSALYFCASSSLAGANTGELFFGEGSRLTVL.